This TCR beta chain was sequenced during a study of CD8+ T cells in alopecia areata. About the research overall: Severity of treated patients was scored by affected scalp percentage.

Indicated treatment: oral pan-JAK inhibitor, 5-10 mg twice daily. With 3 bases removed from V and 5 bases from J, the gap between germline ends came to 13 bases. The CDR3 is 14 residues long. Germline V gives CDR1 GTSNPN, CDR2 SVGIG (reference sequence). Extraction of RNA preceded its reverse transcription into cDNA, which served as the sequencing template. Data came from immunoSEQ multiplex PCR; TCRdb stores just in-frame clones and leaves some out. The data show more than 150,000 clones, 55% to 70% seen once. This TCR derives from a human donor with alopecia areata. The chain uses TRBV30 and TRBJ2-2; D is perhaps TRBD1 (6 bases). Sample: CD4+ T cells sorted from blood, taken at week 4, from a patient treated with tofacitinib. The CDR3 sequence is CAWRQGVRTGELFF. The CDR3 region has the DNA TGTGCCTGGAGACAGGGTGTTCGGACCGGGGAGCTGTTTTTT. The entire variable domain, with the rest obtained from reference TRBV30 and TRBJ2-2, is as follows: SQTIHQWPATLVQPVGSPLSLECTVEGTSNPNLYWYRQAAGRGLQLLFYSVGIGQISSEVPQNLSASRPQDRQFILSSKKLLLSDSGFYLCAWRQGVRTGELFFGEGSRLTVL.